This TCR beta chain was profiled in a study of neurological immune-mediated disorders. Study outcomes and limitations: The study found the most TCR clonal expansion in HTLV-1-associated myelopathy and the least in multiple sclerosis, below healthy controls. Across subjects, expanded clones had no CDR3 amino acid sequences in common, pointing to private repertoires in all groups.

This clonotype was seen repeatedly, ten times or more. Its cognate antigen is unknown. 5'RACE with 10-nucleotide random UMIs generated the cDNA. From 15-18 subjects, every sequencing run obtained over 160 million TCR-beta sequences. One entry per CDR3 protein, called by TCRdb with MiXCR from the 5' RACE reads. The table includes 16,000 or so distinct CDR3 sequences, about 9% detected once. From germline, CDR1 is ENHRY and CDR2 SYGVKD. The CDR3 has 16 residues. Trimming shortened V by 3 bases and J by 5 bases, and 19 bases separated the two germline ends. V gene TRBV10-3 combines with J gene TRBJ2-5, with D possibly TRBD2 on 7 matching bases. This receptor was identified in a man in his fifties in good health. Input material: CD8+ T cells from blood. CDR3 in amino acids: CAISEGPRGAGETQYF. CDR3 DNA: TGTGCCATCAGTGAAGGGCCTCGGGGGGCTGGGGAGACCCAGTACTTC.